What follows describes a single TCR beta chain. In its sample, this clonotype was seen a few times. The antigen this receptor binds is unknown. There are no base qualities to consult, and no much larger clone falls within one base. The CDR3 measures 17 amino acids from cysteine to phenylalanine. Of all the DNA, just the CDR3 is kept, 51 bases in frame from base 1. Looking up the germline V gene (reference sequence) yields CDR1 LNHDA and CDR2 SQIVND. The junction shows trimming of 2 bases on V and 0 bases on J, plus 14 bases between the germline ends. The data derive from a study of vaccination and CD4 T cells after COVID-19 (dated by TCRdb to between 2022 and 2023). Regarding the research as a whole: Every convalescent patient had a positive nasal swab PCR test for SARS-CoV-2, with mild disease in 9 or 10 patients and severe disease in one. Post-vaccine blood samples were obtained a median of about 72 days after the second vaccine dose, with a range of roughly 12 to 250 days. Each participant got two doses of either the Pfizer-BioNTech BNT162b2 vaccine (n=8) or the Moderna mRNA-1273 vaccine (n=2). Post-COVID blood samples were collected from convalescent patients a median of roughly 100 days after diagnosis, with a range of about 30 to 170 days. Culture stimuli were overlapping spike peptide pools from SARS-CoV-2 and from the common cold coronaviruses HCoV-NL63, HCoV-OC43 and HCoV-229E. Control cultures received a CEFX viral epitope pool as the positive control, an HIV-1 Nef peptide pool as the negative control, or no peptide. In about 11 COVID-19 convalescent patients and 4 infection-naive healthy vaccine recipients, the spike-specific CD4+ TCR repertoire before mRNA vaccination was compared with the repertoire after mRNA vaccination. The convalescent cohort included six males and four females, with two Hispanic individuals, seven Caucasians, two Asians and one multiracial person.

Library preparation used PCR. At the Johns Hopkins FTIC core, DNA from the cultured CD4+ T cells underwent TCR sequencing with the Oncomine TCR Beta short-read assay. The QIAamp micro DNA kit was used to extract genomic DNA from the cultured CD4+ T cells. The Oncomine TCR Beta libraries from cultured CD4+ T cells were pooled using unique dual indexes and then sequenced on an Illumina iSeq 100. In the paper's pipeline: Non-productive sequences were removed, and CDR3s that did not start with C, did not end with F or W, or were shorter than 7 amino acids were discarded. Antigen-specific clonotypes were identified with the MANAFEST web application by comparing peptide-stimulated wells with reference and other culture wells. To be called positive, a clone needed an FDR below 0.05, an odds ratio above 5, and a productive frequency above 0.1% in at least two of three replicate wells. A clonotype counted as cross-reactive if it showed significant expansion both in the SARS-CoV-2 spike wells and in at least one common cold coronavirus spike condition. Using R version 3.6.1, CDR3 homology was evaluated through Levenshtein distances (stringdist) along with unrooted phylogenetic trees (ape). The raw public data were reprocessed by TCRdb itself: fastp quality trimming at Q25, MiXCR clonotype calling, in-frame beta chains only. Each entry merges the rows of one CDR3 protein and shows their most common DNA and genes. TCRdb, not the original authors, processed these V and J calls. The sample table contains 10,000 to 15,000 distinct CDR3 sequences; only one count was recorded for 40% to 60% of them. Of the sample, 16% is held by the ten largest clones.

What this sample's treatment or condition label stands for: roughly 11-day PBMC culture with coronavirus spike peptide pools or control peptides (ViraFEST assay). To expand antigen-specific T cells with peptide pools and then pick out the expanded clonotypes through TCR sequencing, the study relied on the ViraFEST assay. Positive SARS-CoV-2 PCR tests in the convalescent patients dated from March to December 2020, before Alpha, Beta and Delta variants emerged in the United States. Some 2 million PBMCs per well were cultured in IMDM with approximately 5.2% human AB serum and roughly 9.3 IU/ml IL-2, plus 10 ug/ml peptide pools. Half of the culture medium was replaced with fresh IL-2-containing medium on days 3 and 7. Once the cells had been in culture for less than 12 days, the EasySep CD4+ T cell isolation kit was used to isolate CD4+ T cells by negative selection. Ficoll-Paque Plus gradient centrifugation was used to isolate PBMCs from whole blood, and the isolated PBMCs were then either used fresh or cryopreserved at -140C. In general, triplicate wells were set up for every culture condition.

Findings and caveats that apply to the study as a whole: Relatively few convalescent patients were included in the study, and early timepoints after natural infection were not analyzed. Among convalescent patients, a median roughly 90% of the SARS-CoV-2-reactive clones seen after vaccination appeared only after vaccination, which suggests priming specific to the vaccine. The median count of SARS-CoV-2-reactive clonotypes went up from some 23 after infection to around 38 after vaccination, although the change was not significant. Of the vaccine-specific clones found in convalescent patients, nearly all (304 of 307) were mono-reactive for SARS-CoV-2 spike instead of being cross-reactive with common cold coronaviruses.

The TCR was taken from a human donor who had recovered from COVID-19. Input material: CD4+ T cells from blood, cultured in vitro. Recombination connected TRBV19 to TRBJ2-1, with TRBD2 tentatively as D gene (6 bases match). The DNA sequence reads TGTGCCAGTAGTATATCCCCCCCCGGGGGCTCCTACAATGAGCAGTTCTTC. Translation gives CASSISPPGGSYNEQFF.